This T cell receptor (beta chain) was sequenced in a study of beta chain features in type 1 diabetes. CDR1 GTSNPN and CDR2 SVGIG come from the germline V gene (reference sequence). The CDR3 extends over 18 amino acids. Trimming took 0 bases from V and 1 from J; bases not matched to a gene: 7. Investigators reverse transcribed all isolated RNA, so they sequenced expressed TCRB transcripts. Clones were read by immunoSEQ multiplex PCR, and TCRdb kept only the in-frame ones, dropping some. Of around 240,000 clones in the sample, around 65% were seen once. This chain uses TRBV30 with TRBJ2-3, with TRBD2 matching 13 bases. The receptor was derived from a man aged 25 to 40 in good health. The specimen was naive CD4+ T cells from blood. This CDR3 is CAWSVKLAGGPGTDTQYF. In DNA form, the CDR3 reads TGTGCCTGGAGTGTAAAACTAGCGGGAGGGCCGGGCACAGATACGCAGTATTTT.